This T cell receptor (beta chain) originates from a study of T cells in Graves' hyperthyroidism and ophthalmopathy. Background on the study: Once the initial diagnosis was made, peripheral blood was obtained before any treatment. Study results and limitations: The majority of expanded thyroid clonotypes above 0.001 also appeared in blood. Onset of ophthalmopathy came a median about 6.5 months after the model predicted it.

TCR beta CDR3 regions were amplified from RNA. With the HTBI primer set, the TCR CDR3 went through a first round of RT-PCR. TCRdb re-analysed the multiplex PCR reads in MiXCR, keeping a single row per CDR3 protein. The sample lists approximately 600,000 distinct CDR3 sequences; roughly 20% were seen once. With duration under 3 months, ophthalmopathy was active: Clinical Activity Score at least 3, NOSPECS at least 4. In regard to this clonotype: Its antigen is currently unknown.

CDR3 length: 18 amino acids. J was trimmed by 1 base and V by 5 bases; bases with no gene match: 12. Sequencing used blood. The chain employs TRBV12-3 or TRBV12-4 and TRBJ2-7; 12 nucleotides line up with TRBD2. The receptor was derived from a man younger than 40 with Graves' ophthalmopathy. In nucleotides, the CDR3 is TGTGCCAGCAGTCTCAGACCGGGACTAGCGGGCCTTTCCTACGAGCAGTACTTC. It codes for CASSLRPGLAGLSYEQYF.